The subject of this entry is one T cell receptor (beta chain). As yet, its antigen is unknown. This CDR3 has 17 residues. Germline CDR1 reads LNHDA; CDR2 reads SQIVND (reference sequence). Losses at the gene ends were 4 bases for V and 3 bases for J; bases not matched to a gene: 11. Only patients with CD8+CD57+ cell expansion on flow cytometry were chosen for sequencing. The blood sampling took place in patients who had so far received no therapy. The entry originates in a study of CD8+CD57+ T cells in acquired aplastic anemia. Overall study results and limits: Roughly 31 CD8+ CDR3 sequences occurred in both the patients and the controls.

Genomic DNA templated the TCR beta VDJ and CDR3 profiling. Using its own MiXCR run on the reads, TCRdb lists one record per CDR3 protein. The sample carries 300,000 or so distinct CDR3 sequences, 45% to 65% recorded once. Sequencing was performed on sorted CD4+, CD8+, or CD8+CD57+ T cells (not recorded which) from PBMCs. This sequence joins TRBV19 and TRBJ2-5, with 10 nucleotides matching TRBD2. The TCR was taken from a human donor with aplastic anemia. The CDR3 region has the DNA TGTGCCAGTAGTAACCGCTTCCCGAGCGGGAGGGAAGAGACCCAGTACTTC. Translating it yields CASSNRFPSGREETQYF.